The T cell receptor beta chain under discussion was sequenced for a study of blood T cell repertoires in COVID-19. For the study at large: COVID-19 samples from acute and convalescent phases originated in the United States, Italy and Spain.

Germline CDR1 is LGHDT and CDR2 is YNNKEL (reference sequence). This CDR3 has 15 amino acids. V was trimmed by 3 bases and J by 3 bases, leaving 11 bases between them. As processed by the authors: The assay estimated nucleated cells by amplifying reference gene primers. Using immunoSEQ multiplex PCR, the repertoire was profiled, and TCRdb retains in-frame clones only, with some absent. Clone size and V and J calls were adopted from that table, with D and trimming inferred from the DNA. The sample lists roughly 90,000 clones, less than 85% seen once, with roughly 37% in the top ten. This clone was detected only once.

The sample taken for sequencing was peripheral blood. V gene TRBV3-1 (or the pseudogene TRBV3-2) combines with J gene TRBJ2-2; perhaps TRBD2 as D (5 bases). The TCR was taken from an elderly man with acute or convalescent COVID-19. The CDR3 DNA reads TGTGCCAGCAGCCATGTTAGAGGGTACACCGGGGAGCTGTTTTTT. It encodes CASSHVRGYTGELFF.